These 25 T cell receptor beta chains originate from one sample sequenced in a study of CXCR3-negative and CXCR3-positive naive CD8 T cells. UMI-labeled 5' RACE TRB cDNA libraries were prepared from the cells. TCRdb re-called the 5' RACE reads and shows each CDR3 protein once, DNA omitted. The sample yields thousands of distinct CDR3 sequences, of which the top ten take up roughly 1.2%. The sequencing sample was made of naive CXCR3- CD8+ T cells from blood. Indicated subset: CD45RO-CCR7+CD27+CD95- naive CD8+ T cells lacking CXCR3 (TNR3-). These receptors were obtained from a human donor in good health. Some clones in this sample may be carry-over from other donors' samples.

The rearrangement joins TRBV28 to TRBJ2-1; checking the TCRdb D call of TRBD2 is not possible without DNA. There are 13 residues in the CDR3. Germline V gene data show CDR1 as MDHEN and CDR2 as SYDVKM. The CDR3 loop reads CASSMNTRNEQFF.

This CDR3 reads CASSQGTGSYNEQFF. The V gene is TRBV4-3, the J gene TRBJ2-1; the TCRdb D gene call, TRBD1, has no DNA to confirm it. The CDR3 has 15 amino acids. Germline assignment: CDR1 LGHNA and CDR2 YSLEER.

This clonotype is identified as medium-sized from frequency. The V and J genes are TRBV7-6 and TRBJ1-1. There are 13 residues in the CDR3. Germline V CDR1 and CDR2: SGHVS, FNYEAQ. The CDR3 is CASSLGVGTEAFF.

V usage is TRBV29-1 and J usage is TRBJ2-5; the D call from TCRdb, TRBD2, cannot be confirmed without DNA. The CDR3 consists of 16 residues. CDR1 and CDR2 (germline): SQVTM, ANQGSEA. This CDR3 reads CSVEEMGLAGVETQYF.

The chain carries TRBV12-3 or TRBV12-4 and TRBJ2-1; TCRdb designates TRBD2, a call that cannot be tested without DNA. CDR3 length: 16 amino acids. CDR3 residues: CASSFSRLAVYNEQFF.

This clonotype registers medium-sized by frequency. The V call is TRBV20-1, the J call TRBJ2-1. The germline V gene has CDR1 DFQATT and CDR2 SNEGSKA (reference sequence). There are 15 residues in the CDR3. This CDR3 reads CSSNPSDSSYNEQFF.

This clonotype is labeled medium-sized (0.01 to 0.1%) based on frequency. The gene calls are TRBV7-6 and TRBJ2-2; TCRdb names TRBD1, which stays unverified in the absence of DNA. This CDR3 has 12 amino acids. Germline-derived CDR1 and CDR2 are SGHVS and FNYEAQ. The CDR3: CASSWGTGELFF.

CDR3: CASSQQGCSNQPQHF. V is TRBV23-1 and J is TRBJ1-5; without DNA, the TCRdb call of TRBD1 cannot be checked. TRBV23-1 is noted as an ORF with a role that remains uncertain. This CDR3 contains 15 residues.

This chain joins TRBV11-3 and TRBJ2-1; the TCRdb call, TRBD2, lacks DNA for checking. The CDR3 has 12 amino acids. Germline V gene sequence: CDR1 SGHNT, CDR2 YENEEA. The CDR3 sequence: CARRGRNNEQFF.

This clonotype registers medium-sized by frequency. The V call is TRBV6-2 or TRBV6-3, the J call TRBJ1-1. The germline CDR1 and CDR2 sequences are MNHEY and SVGEGT. The CDR3 is made up of 14 amino acids. CDR3 sequence reads: CASSYSGGNTEAFF.

This clonotype is medium-sized (0.01 to 0.1%) by frequency. The gene calls are TRBV11-1 and TRBJ1-1. The V gene's germline CDR1 is SGHAT and CDR2 FQDESV (reference sequence). There are 16 residues in the CDR3. CDR3 residues: CASSLNSPAGYTEAFF.

The chain is built from TRBV29-1 and TRBJ2-1; the TCRdb call, TRBD2, lacks DNA for checking. There are 13 residues in the CDR3. Germline CDR1 reads SQVTM; CDR2 reads ANQGSEA. The CDR3 region is CSVGREGYNEQFF.

By frequency, this clonotype is medium-sized. The rearrangement links TRBV7-9 to TRBJ2-1; the D gene TCRdb calls, TRBD2, cannot be checked with no DNA. The CDR3 extends over 14 amino acids. Per the germline V gene, CDR1 is SEHNR and CDR2 is FQNEAQ (reference sequence). Here the CDR3 reads CASSSGLANNEQFF.

By frequency, this clonotype is medium-sized (0.01 to 0.1%). The chain uses TRBV29-1 and TRBJ2-2; TCRdb gives TRBD1 as the D gene, but with no DNA this cannot be confirmed. CDR3 length: 15 residues. Germline V gene data show CDR1 as SQVTM and CDR2 as ANQGSEA. The CDR3 spells CSVAPTGINTGELFF.

The chain joins TRBV25-1 to TRBJ2-1; TCRdb returns TRBD2, unconfirmable since there is no DNA. From germline, CDR1 is MGHDK and CDR2 SYGVNS. The CDR3 contains 15 residues. This CDR3 reads CASSDGTMNYNEQFF.

The V and J genes are TRBV6-5 and TRBJ2-5; the TRBD2 assignment by TCRdb is unverifiable without DNA. This CDR3 has 15 amino acids. From germline, CDR1 is MNHEY and CDR2 SVGAGI. CDR3 in amino acids: CASSRQGSGRETQYF.

Measured by frequency, this clonotype is medium-sized. The chain carries TRBV29-1 and TRBJ1-3; the TRBD1 assignment by TCRdb is unverifiable without DNA. The CDR3 is 15 amino acids. Per the germline V gene, CDR1 is SQVTM and CDR2 is ANQGSEA. This CDR3 is CSVGMTGTRGNTIYF.

CDR3 residues: CSVVGRIDLAPGYTF. The chain is built from TRBV29-1 and TRBJ1-2; the D call from TCRdb, TRBD1, cannot be confirmed without DNA. CDR1 SQVTM and CDR2 ANQGSEA come from the germline V gene. CDR3 length: 15 amino acids.

Frequency places this clonotype as medium-sized (0.01 to 0.1%). The J gene is TRBJ1-5, the V gene TRBV19; the D call from TCRdb, TRBD1, cannot be confirmed without DNA. CDR1 and CDR2 (germline): LNHDA, SQIVND (reference sequence). This CDR3 has 14 amino acids. CDR3 protein: CASRPTGYNQPQHF.

This clonotype counts as medium-sized by frequency. This sequence joins TRBV7-2 and TRBJ2-7; TCRdb lists TRBD2, though no DNA is available to test this call. The CDR3 has 14 residues. Per the germline V gene, CDR1 is SGHTA and CDR2 is FQGNSA. The CDR3 reads CASSQGLAPYEQYF.

The chain uses TRBV6-2 or TRBV6-3 and TRBJ2-1; there is no DNA to check the TCRdb D call of TRBD1. There are 12 residues in the CDR3. The V gene's germline CDR1 is MNHEY and CDR2 SVGEGT. The CDR3 region is CASSHDRNEQFF.

According to its frequency, this clonotype is medium-sized. This chain connects TRBV19 to TRBJ1-1. CDR1 is LNHDA and CDR2 is SQIVND in the germline V gene (reference sequence). This CDR3 is built from 12 residues. The CDR3 protein is CASDVSGTEAFF.

According to its frequency, this clonotype is medium-sized. The genes are TRBV29-1 and TRBJ2-1; TCRdb reports TRBD2, a call that lacks DNA to check it against. The length of the CDR3 is 12 residues. Germline assignment: CDR1 SQVTM and CDR2 ANQGSEA. The CDR3 loop is CSLGGGYNEQFF.

Its frequency marks this clonotype as medium-sized. V usage is TRBV29-1 and J usage is TRBJ1-1. Germline-derived CDR1 and CDR2 are SQVTM and ANQGSEA. CDR3 length: 11 residues. The CDR3 protein is CSVDRYTEAFF.

J is TRBJ2-5 and V is TRBV7-9; checking the TCRdb D call of TRBD1 is not possible without DNA. The CDR3 has 15 amino acids. The germline V gene encodes CDR1 SEHNR and CDR2 FQNEAQ (reference sequence). The CDR3 sequence is CASSLAPTGQETQYF.